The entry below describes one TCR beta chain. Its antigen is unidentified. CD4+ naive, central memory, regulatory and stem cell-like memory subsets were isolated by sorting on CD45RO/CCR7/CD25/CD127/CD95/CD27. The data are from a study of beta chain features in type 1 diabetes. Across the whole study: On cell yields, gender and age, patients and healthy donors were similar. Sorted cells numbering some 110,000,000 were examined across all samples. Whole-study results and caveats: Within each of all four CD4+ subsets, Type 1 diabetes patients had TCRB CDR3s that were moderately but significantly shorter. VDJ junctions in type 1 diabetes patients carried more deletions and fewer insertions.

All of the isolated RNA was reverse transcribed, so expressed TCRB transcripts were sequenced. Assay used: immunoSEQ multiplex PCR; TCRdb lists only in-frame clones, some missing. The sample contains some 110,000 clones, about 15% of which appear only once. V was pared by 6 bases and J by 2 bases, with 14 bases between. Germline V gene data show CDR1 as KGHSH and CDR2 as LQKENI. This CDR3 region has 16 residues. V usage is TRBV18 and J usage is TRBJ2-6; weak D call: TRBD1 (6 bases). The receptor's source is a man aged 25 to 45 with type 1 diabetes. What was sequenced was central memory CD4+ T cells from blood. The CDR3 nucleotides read TGTGCCAGCTCCTCATTAAGGGGGACTGGGGCCAACGTCCTGACTTTC. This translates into CASSSLRGTGANVLTF.